The clone carrying this TCR beta chain was seen ten or more times. What it binds is unknown. The data derive from a study of T cell repertoires in cytomegalovirus infection. Across the study: CMV epitopes in the study were HLA-C-restricted (recently identified) and HLA-B-restricted (well studied). Indications of both CMV infection and matching HLA type were provided by public TCR beta signatures. Notes on the study in general: Pooled public TCR beta family frequency picked out CMV carriers with the relevant HLA. HLA-C-restricted CMV-specific TCR beta clonotypes were dominant in the ex vivo response.

CDR1 MGHRA and CDR2 YSYEKL come from the germline V gene. The germline V and J ends were trimmed by 0 bases and 7 bases, with 10 bases remaining between them. There are 13 residues in the CDR3. TCRdb passed the reads through MiXCR, listing each CDR3 protein once. The sample records around 100,000 distinct CDR3 sequences, 30% to 35% being singletons. The sample was CD8+ T cells from cultured PBMCs, taken from culture after CMV antigen stimulation. The rearrangement uses TRBV4-1 and TRBJ2-7, with no clear D. The source is a human donor in good health (CMV status not recorded). Some clones in this sample may be carry-over from other donors' samples. CDR3 sequence (DNA): TGCGCCAGCAGCCAAGACGTAGAGGAGGAGCAGTACTTC. This sequence encodes CASSQDVEEEQYF.